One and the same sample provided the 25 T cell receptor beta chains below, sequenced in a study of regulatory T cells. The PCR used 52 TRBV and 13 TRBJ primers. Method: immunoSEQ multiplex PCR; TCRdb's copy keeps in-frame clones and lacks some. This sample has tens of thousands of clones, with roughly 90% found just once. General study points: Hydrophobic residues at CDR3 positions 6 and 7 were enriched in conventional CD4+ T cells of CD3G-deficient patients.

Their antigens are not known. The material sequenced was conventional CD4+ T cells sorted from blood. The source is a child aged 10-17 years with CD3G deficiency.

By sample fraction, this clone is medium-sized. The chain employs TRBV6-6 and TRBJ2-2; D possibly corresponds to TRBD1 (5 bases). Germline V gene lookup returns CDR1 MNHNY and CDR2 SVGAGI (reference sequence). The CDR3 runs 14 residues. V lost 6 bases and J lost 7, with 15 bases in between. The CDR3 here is CASRGRDGGGELFF. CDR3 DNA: TGTGCCAGCAGGGGCAGGGATGGTGGCGGGGAGCTGTTTTTT.

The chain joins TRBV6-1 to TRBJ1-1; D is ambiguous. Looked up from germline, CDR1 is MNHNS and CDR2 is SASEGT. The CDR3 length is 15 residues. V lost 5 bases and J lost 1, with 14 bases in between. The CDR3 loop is CASSTGRISNTEAFF. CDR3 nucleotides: TGTGCCAGCAGTACCGGACGGATTTCGAACACTGAAGCTTTCTTT.

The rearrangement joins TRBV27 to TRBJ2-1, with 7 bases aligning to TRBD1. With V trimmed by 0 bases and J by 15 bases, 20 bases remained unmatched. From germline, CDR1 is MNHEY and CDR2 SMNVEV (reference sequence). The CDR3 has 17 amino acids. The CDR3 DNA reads TGTGCCAGCAGTTTATCCCCTCCTGGAGGAGGACAGGTTAGCCTGTTCTTC. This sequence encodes CASSLSPPGGGQVSLFF.

The CDR3 loop is CASRFRGSYNEQFF. The CDR3 DNA reads as TGTGCCAGCAGATTTCGCGGGAGCTACAATGAGCAGTTCTTC. The chain joins TRBV6-1 to TRBJ2-1; 7 bases align to TRBD2. Germline CDR1 is MNHNS and CDR2 is SASEGT. With 6 bases clipped from V and 3 bases from J, the junction kept 5 bases outside the gene matches. The CDR3 has 14 residues.

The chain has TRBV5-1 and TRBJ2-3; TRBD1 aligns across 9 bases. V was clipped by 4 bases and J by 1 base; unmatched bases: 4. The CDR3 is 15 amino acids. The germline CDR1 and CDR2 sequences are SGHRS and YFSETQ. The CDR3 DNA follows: TGCGCCAGCAGCCAGAGGACAGGGGGCACAGATACGCAGTATTTT. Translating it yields CASSQRTGGTDTQYF.

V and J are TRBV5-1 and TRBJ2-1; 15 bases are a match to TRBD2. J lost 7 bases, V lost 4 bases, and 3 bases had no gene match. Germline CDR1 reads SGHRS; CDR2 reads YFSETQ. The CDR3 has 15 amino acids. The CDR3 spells CASSLGTSGRNEQFF. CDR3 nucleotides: TGCGCCAGCAGCCTCGGGACTAGCGGGAGGAATGAGCAGTTCTTC. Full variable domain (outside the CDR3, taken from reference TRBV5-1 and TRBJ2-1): KAGVTQTPRYLIKTRGQQVTLSCSPISGHRSVSWYQQTPGQGLQFLFEYFSETQRNKGNFPGRFSGRQFSNSRSEMNVSTLELGDSALYLCASSLGTSGRNEQFFGPGTRLTVL.

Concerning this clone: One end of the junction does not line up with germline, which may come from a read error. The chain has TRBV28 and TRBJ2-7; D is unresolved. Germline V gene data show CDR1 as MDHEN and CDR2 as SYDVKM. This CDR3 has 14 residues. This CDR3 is CASSPPDQPYQQYF. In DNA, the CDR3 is TGTGCCAGCAGTCCACCGGATCAACCCTACCAGCAGTACTTC.

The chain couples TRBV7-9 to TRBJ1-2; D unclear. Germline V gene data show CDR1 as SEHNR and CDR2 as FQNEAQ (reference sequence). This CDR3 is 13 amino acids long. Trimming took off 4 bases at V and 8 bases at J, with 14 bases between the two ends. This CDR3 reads CASSSDAPGGYTF. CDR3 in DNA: TGTGCCAGCAGCTCTGATGCTCCGGGAGGCTACACCTTC.

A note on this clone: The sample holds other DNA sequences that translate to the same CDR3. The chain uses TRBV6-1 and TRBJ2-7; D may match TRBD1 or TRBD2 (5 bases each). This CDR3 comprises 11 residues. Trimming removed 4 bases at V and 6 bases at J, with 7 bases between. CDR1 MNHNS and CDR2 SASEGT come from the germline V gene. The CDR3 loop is CASSVGTEQYF. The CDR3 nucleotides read TGTGCCAGCAGTGTAGGGACCGAGCAGTACTTC.

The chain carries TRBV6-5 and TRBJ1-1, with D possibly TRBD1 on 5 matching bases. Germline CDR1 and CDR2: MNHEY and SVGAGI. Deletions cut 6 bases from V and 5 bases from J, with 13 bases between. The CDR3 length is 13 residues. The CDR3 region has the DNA TGTGCCAGCAGCCAGGGTGAGGTGACTGAAGCTTTCTTT. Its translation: CASSQGEVTEAFF.

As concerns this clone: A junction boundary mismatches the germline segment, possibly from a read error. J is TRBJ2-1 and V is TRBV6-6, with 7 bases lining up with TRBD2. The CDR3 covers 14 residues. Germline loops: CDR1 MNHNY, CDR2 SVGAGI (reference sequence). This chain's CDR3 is CASSGGRYYSEQFF. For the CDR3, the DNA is TGTGCCAGCAGCGGCGGGAGATACTACAGTGAGCAGTTCTTC.

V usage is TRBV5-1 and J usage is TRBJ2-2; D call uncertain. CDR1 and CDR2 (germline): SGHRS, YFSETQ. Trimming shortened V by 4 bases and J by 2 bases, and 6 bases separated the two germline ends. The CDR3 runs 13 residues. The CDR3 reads CASSGVNTGELFF. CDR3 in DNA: TGCGCCAGCAGCGGAGTTAACACCGGGGAGCTGTTTTTT.

In DNA form, the CDR3 reads TGTGCCAGCAGTACAAGTCCCGGGACAGGGGTGATAGGCTACACCTTC. This gives the protein CASSTSPGTGVIGYTF. The genes are TRBV28 and TRBJ1-2, with 10 bases lining up with TRBD1. J lost 8 bases, V lost 5 bases, and 14 bases had no gene match. Germline values: CDR1 MDHEN, CDR2 SYDVKM. This CDR3 is 16 amino acids long.

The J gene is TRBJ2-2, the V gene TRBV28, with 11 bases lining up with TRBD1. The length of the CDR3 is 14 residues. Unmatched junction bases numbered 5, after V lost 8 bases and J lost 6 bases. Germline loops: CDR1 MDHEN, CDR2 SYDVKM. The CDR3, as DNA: TGTGCCAGCGGTGGACAGGGGGCTTCCGGGGAGCTGTTTTTT. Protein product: CASGGQGASGELFF. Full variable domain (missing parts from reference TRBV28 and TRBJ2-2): DVKVTQSSRYLVKRTGEKVFLECVQDMDHENMFWYRQDPGLGLRLIYFSYDVKMKEKGDIPEGYSVSREKKERFSLILESASTNQTSMYLCASGGQGASGELFFGEGSRLTVL.

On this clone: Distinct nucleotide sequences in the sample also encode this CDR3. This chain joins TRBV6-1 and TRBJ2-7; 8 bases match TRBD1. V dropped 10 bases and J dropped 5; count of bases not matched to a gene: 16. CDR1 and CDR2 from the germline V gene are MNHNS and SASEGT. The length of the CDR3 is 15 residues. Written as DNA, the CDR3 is TGTGCCACCGTCAGGGGACAGGCAGGTTCCGACGAGCAGTACTTC. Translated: CATVRGQAGSDEQYF.

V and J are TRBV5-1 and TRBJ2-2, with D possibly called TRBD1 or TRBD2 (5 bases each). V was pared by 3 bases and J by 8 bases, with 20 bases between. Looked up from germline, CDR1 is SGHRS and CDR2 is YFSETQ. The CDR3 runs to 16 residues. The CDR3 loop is CASSSTGTAERGELFF. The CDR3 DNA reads TGCGCCAGCAGCTCTACCGGGACCGCTGAACGGGGGGAGCTGTTTTTT.

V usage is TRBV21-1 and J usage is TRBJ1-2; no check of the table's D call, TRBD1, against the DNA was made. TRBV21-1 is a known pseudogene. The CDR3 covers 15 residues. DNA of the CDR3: TGTGCCAGCAGCAAAACCACAGTTGCTAACTATGGCTACACCTTC. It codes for CASSKTTVANYGYTF.

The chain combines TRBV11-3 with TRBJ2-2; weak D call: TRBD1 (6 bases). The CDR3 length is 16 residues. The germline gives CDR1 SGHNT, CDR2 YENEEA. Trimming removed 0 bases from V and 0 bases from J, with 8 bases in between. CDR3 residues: CASSLEGHSNTGELFF. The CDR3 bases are TGTGCCAGCAGCTTAGAGGGACACTCGAACACCGGGGAGCTGTTTTTT.

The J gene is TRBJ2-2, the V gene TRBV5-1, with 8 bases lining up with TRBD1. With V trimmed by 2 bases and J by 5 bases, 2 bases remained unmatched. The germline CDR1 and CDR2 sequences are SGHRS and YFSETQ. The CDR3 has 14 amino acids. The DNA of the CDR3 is TGCGCCAGCAGCTTAACAGGGGGAACCGGGGAGCTGTTTTTT. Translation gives CASSLTGGTGELFF.

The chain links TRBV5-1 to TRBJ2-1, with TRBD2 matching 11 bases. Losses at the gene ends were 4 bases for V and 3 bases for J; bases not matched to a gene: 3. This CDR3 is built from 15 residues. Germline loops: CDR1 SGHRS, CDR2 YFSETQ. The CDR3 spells CASSKGLAVYNEQFF. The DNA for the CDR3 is TGCGCCAGCAGCAAGGGACTAGCGGTCTACAATGAGCAGTTCTTC.

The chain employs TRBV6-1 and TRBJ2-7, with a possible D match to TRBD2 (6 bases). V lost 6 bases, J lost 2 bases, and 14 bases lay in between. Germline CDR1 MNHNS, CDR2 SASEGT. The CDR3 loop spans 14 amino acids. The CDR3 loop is CASRAGTGAYEQYF. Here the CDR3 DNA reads TGTGCCAGCAGAGCCGGGACGGGGGCCTACGAGCAGTACTTC.

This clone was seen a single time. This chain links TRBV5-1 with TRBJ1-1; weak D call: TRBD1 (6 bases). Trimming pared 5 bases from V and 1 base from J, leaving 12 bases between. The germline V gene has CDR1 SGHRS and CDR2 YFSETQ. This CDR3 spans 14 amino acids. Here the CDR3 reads CASRLGAANTEAFF. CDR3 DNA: TGCGCCAGCAGGCTGGGGGCGGCGAACACTGAAGCTTTCTTT. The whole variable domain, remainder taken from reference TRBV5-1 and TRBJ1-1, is KAGVTQTPRYLIKTRGQQVTLSCSPISGHRSVSWYQQTPGQGLQFLFEYFSETQRNKGNFPGRFSGRQFSNSRSEMNVSTLELGDSALYLCASRLGAANTEAFFGQGTRLTVV.

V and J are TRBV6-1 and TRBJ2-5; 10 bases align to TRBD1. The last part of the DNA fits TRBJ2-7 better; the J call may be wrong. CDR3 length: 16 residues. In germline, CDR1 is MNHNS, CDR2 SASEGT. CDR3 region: CASSAKRAGDRGEQYF. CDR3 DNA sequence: TGTGCCAGCAGTGCAAAGAGGGCAGGGGACAGGGGCGAGCAGTACTTC.

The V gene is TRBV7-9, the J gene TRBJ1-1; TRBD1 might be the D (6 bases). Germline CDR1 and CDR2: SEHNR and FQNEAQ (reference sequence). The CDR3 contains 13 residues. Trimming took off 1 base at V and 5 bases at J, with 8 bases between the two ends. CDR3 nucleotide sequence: TGTGCCAGCAGCTTAGAGGGGGGGACTGAAGCTTTCTTT. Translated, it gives CASSLEGGTEAFF.

CDR3 region: CASSLGPAGFLETQYF. CDR3 DNA: TGTGCCAGCAGTTTGGGGCCAGCGGGATTTCTAGAGACCCAGTACTTC. The chain is built from TRBV7-6 and TRBJ2-5, with 7 bases identical to TRBD2. Germline CDR1 reads SGHVS; CDR2 reads FNYEAQ. The CDR3 extends over 16 amino acids. Trimming at V came to 6 bases and at J to 4 bases, leaving 14 bases not matched to a gene.